Reported below is one T cell receptor (beta chain). Sequencing used immunoSEQ multiplex PCR; TCRdb keeps in-frame clones, though not all of them. The sample has roughly 250,000 clones; around 83% are singletons. The sample is drawn from a study of blood T cell repertoires in COVID-19. Sequencing used peripheral blood. The receptor was derived from a woman aged 45-65 years with acute or convalescent COVID-19.

CDR3 residues: CASAGGPTNEKLFF. In DNA, the CDR3 is TGTGCCAGCGCGGGAGGCCCGACTAATGAAAAACTGTTTTTT. The chain has TRBV27 and TRBJ1-4; D gene unclear. Germline V gene lookup returns CDR1 MNHEY and CDR2 SMNVEV (reference sequence). Trimming took off 8 bases at V and 2 bases at J, with 12 bases between the two ends. CDR3 length: 14 amino acids.